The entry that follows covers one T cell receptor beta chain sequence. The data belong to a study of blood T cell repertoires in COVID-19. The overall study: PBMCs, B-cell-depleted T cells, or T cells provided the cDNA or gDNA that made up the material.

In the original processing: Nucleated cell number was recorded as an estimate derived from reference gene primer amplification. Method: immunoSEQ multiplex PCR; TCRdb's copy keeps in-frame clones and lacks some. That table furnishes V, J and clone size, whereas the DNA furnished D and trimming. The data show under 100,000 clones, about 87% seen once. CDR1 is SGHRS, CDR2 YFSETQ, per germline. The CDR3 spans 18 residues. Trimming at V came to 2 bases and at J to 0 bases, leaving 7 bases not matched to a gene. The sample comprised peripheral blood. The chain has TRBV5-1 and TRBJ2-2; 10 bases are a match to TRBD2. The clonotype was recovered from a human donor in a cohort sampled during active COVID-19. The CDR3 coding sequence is TGCGCCAGCAGCTTCAAAACTAGCGGGATCTCGAACACCGGGGAGCTGTTTTTT. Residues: CASSFKTSGISNTGELFF.